The 22 T cell receptor beta chains below all came from one sample that was sequenced in a study of T cells after yellow fever vaccination. TCRdb reprocessed the 5' RACE reads via MiXCR and lists one record per CDR3 protein. The sample shows some 320,000 distinct CDR3 sequences, 4% to 5.5% of them seen only once. Sequencing was performed on PBMCs, taken 15 days after the yellow fever booster vaccination. The origin of the receptors is a man between 18 and 29 years old who received the YFV17D yellow fever vaccine.

The sample holds a few counts of this clonotype. The chain combines TRBV6-2 or TRBV6-3 with TRBJ2-3; D remains unclear. Trimming stripped 0 bases from V and 1 base from J, with 14 bases between. CDR3 length: 17 amino acids. CDR1 is MNHEY and CDR2 is SVGEGT in the germline V gene. Here the CDR3 reads CASSYSIGHSRTDTQYF. The CDR3 nucleotides read TGTGCCAGCAGTTACTCGATTGGTCATTCTCGCACAGATACGCAGTATTTT.

This clonotype was found a few times. The chain recombines TRBV7-6 with TRBJ2-2, with D tentatively TRBD1 (6 bases). The germline gives CDR1 SGHVS, CDR2 FNYEAQ. Trimming cost V 3 bases and J 7 bases, with 15 bases left between them. The CDR3 is 15 residues long. CDR3 protein: CASSFRGPRDGELFF. CDR3 nucleotides: TGTGCCAGCAGCTTCAGGGGCCCCAGGGACGGGGAGCTGTTTTTT.

The chain uses TRBV7-8 and TRBJ1-1; 9 positions match TRBD1. The germline V gene encodes CDR1 SGHVS and CDR2 FQNEAQ. V dropped 5 bases and J dropped 5; count of bases not matched to a gene: 6. This CDR3 is 14 amino acids long. In DNA form, the CDR3 reads TGTGCCAGCAGCACCCGGACAGGGGAAACTGAAGCTTTCTTT. Translating it yields CASSTRTGETEAFF.

V usage is TRBV7-2 and J usage is TRBJ2-3; D may be TRBD2 (5 bases). Germline V gene sequence: CDR1 SGHTA, CDR2 FQGNSA. The CDR3 has 16 residues. Trimming removed 7 bases at V and 5 bases at J, with 22 bases between. The CDR3 DNA is TGTGCCAGCACCCGGCTTGGAGGCTCGTTCGGAGATACGCAGTATTTT. Amino acids: CASTRLGGSFGDTQYF.

V usage is TRBV5-1 and J usage is TRBJ1-6; possible D gene TRBD1, 6 bases. The CDR3 is made up of 16 amino acids. Per germline, CDR1 SGHRS and CDR2 YFSETQ. Trimming took 5 bases from V and 7 from J, leaving 19 bases between them. In DNA, the CDR3 is TGCGCCAGCAGTAAGACAGGAAGCGAATCCAATTCACCCCTCCACTTT. Translation: CASSKTGSESNSPLHF.

This clonotype was seen at least ten times. The genes are TRBV4-3 and TRBJ2-3; no reliable D call. The CDR3 is made up of 16 amino acids. Germline CDR1 reads LGHNA; CDR2 reads YSLEER. V lost 1 base and J lost 3, with 14 bases in between. CDR3 bases: TGCGCCAGCAGCCAAGGTATAGCCACCTTGACAGATACGCAGTATTTT. Translation: CASSQGIATLTDTQYF.

This clonotype showed up many times. V gene TRBV5-1 combines with J gene TRBJ1-2; D is possibly TRBD1 (6 bases). From germline, CDR1 is SGHRS and CDR2 YFSETQ. The V gene lost 2 bases and the J gene lost 6 bases, with 17 bases spanning the gap. The CDR3 consists of 15 residues. DNA of the CDR3: TGCGCCAGCAGCTTAGACCCAGGGGTGCGGGATGGCTACACCTTC. Its protein is CASSLDPGVRDGYTF.

The V gene is TRBV20-1, the J gene TRBJ2-5; 11 bases agree with TRBD2. The germline CDR1 and CDR2 sequences are DFQATT and SNEGSKA (reference sequence). The trim removed 5 bases at V and 5 bases at J, leaving 10 bases unmatched. The CDR3 contains 15 residues. The CDR3 loop is CSAPGGSGGAETQYF. CDR3 nucleotides: TGCAGTGCTCCGGGGGGTAGCGGGGGGGCGGAGACCCAGTACTTC.

The V and J genes are TRBV5-1 and TRBJ2-5, with 12 bases that match TRBD2. The CDR3 has 19 amino acids. From germline, CDR1 is SGHRS and CDR2 YFSETQ. Unmatched junction bases numbered 13, after V lost 0 bases and J lost 4 bases. CDR3 residues: CASSLGASGGAITRETQYF. The CDR3 DNA is TGCGCCAGCAGCTTGGGAGCTAGCGGGGGGGCCATCACCAGAGAGACCCAGTACTTC.

Only a few counts were recorded for this clonotype. This chain connects TRBV27 to TRBJ2-1, with 8 nucleotides matching TRBD1. Germline V gene data show CDR1 as MNHEY and CDR2 as SMNVEV (reference sequence). V lost 4 bases, J lost 8 bases, and 7 bases stayed unmatched. This CDR3 is built from 14 residues. The CDR3 protein is CASSSGQGPHEQFF. As DNA, the CDR3 is TGTGCCAGCAGTTCCGGACAGGGACCGCATGAGCAGTTCTTC.

The V and J genes are TRBV7-3 and TRBJ2-1; D may match TRBD1 or TRBD2 (5 bases each). Germline lookup yields CDR1 SGHTA and CDR2 FQGTGA. Trimming removed 4 bases at V and 0 bases at J, with 22 bases between. The CDR3 loop spans 19 amino acids. In DNA, the CDR3 is TGTGCCAGCAGCTCCGACCGGGACCCTAGTCCTATCTCCTACAATGAGCAGTTCTTC. It codes for CASSSDRDPSPISYNEQFF.

This clonotype has at least ten counts. The V call is TRBV11-2, the J call TRBJ1-3; D ambiguous. Germline-derived CDR1 and CDR2 are SGHAT and FQNNGV. Between the trimmed V and J ends, which lost 0 bases and 2 bases, there was a span of 11 bases. The CDR3 extends over 16 amino acids. CDR3 coding DNA: TGTGCCAGCAGCTTAGAGGCGCGTGCTACTGGAAACACCATATATTTT. Translation: CASSLEARATGNTIYF.

The table lists this clonotype with a few counts. The chain employs TRBV6-5 and TRBJ2-7; maybe TRBD1 (5 bases). The V and J ends lost 8 bases and 2 bases respectively, with 16 bases between them. In germline, CDR1 is MNHEY, CDR2 SVGAGI. This CDR3 contains 14 residues. This chain's CDR3 is CASHPAGIAYEQYV. CDR3 nucleotide sequence: TGTGCCAGCCACCCGGCAGGGATTGCCTACGAGCAGTACGTC.

This clonotype appeared many times. CDR3 bases: TGTGCCAGCAGCCCTCCAGGGTTGAACACTGAAGCTTTCTTT. Protein sequence: CASSPPGLNTEAFF. The V call is TRBV9, the J call TRBJ1-1, with a possible D match to TRBD1 (5 bases). The CDR3 totals 14 residues. Trimming shortened V by 4 bases and J by 0 bases, and 10 bases separated the two germline ends. Germline V gene lookup returns CDR1 SGDLS and CDR2 YYNGEE.

The genes are TRBV12-3 or TRBV12-4 and TRBJ2-2; 7 positions agree with TRBD1. The CDR3 sequence is 14 residues long. V gave up 6 bases and J gave up 5 bases; unmatched junction bases: 6. Written as DNA, the CDR3 is TGTGCCAGCAGGGCTATCAGGGGGACCGGGGAGCTGTTTTTT. The encoded protein is CASRAIRGTGELFF.

This clonotype has ten or more counts. V and J are TRBV7-2 and TRBJ1-1; D remains ambiguous. Trimming took 5 bases from V and 2 from J, leaving 9 bases between them. Germline V gene data show CDR1 as SGHTA and CDR2 as FQGNSA. The CDR3 length is 13 residues. The CDR3 sequence: CASSQDGNTEAFF. In DNA, the CDR3 is TGTGCCAGCAGCCAGGACGGAAACACTGAAGCTTTCTTT.

The chain joins TRBV4-2 to TRBJ2-7; a possible D gene is TRBD1 (6 bases). The CDR3 extends over 14 amino acids. The V end was cut by 0 bases, the J end by 10 bases, with 16 bases between. Germline-derived CDR1 and CDR2 are LGHNA and YNFKEQ. CDR3 in amino acids: CASSQDQGHRFQYF. DNA for the CDR3: TGTGCCAGCAGCCAAGATCAGGGACACCGGTTTCAGTACTTC.

This clonotype has ten or more counts. This sequence joins TRBV10-3 and TRBJ2-1; D not resolved. The CDR3 is 16 residues long. Germline lookup yields CDR1 ENHRY and CDR2 SYGVKD. V was clipped by 2 bases and J by 0 bases, with 11 bases between them. This CDR3 reads CAISEGYSGSYNEQFF. CDR3 bases: TGTGCCATCAGTGAGGGCTACAGTGGCTCCTACAATGAGCAGTTCTTC.

This clonotype was recorded at least ten times. This chain uses TRBV4-3 with TRBJ2-2; maybe TRBD1 (6 bases). The CDR3 runs to 15 residues. The germline CDR1 and CDR2 sequences are LGHNA and YSLEER. Trimming took off 3 bases at V and 3 bases at J, with 11 bases between the two ends. Here the CDR3 DNA reads TGCGCCAGCAGCCATGATAACAGGGACACCGGGGAGCTGTTTTTT. It translates to CASSHDNRDTGELFF.

This clonotype was recorded at least ten times. This chain links TRBV5-1 with TRBJ2-7, with a weak D call TRBD2 (7 bases). V was clipped by 6 bases and J by 7 bases, with 11 bases between them. Germline V CDR1 and CDR2: SGHRS, YFSETQ. This CDR3 comprises 11 residues. This CDR3 is CASMEGGEQYF. In nucleotides, the CDR3 is TGCGCCAGCATGGAGGGGGGGGAGCAGTACTTC.

This chain joins TRBV29-1 and TRBJ2-1, with D unclear. Trimming pared 5 bases from V and 3 bases from J, leaving 11 bases between. The germline CDR1 and CDR2 sequences are SQVTM and ANQGSEA. The CDR3 covers 13 residues. The CDR3 here is CSVYSFRYNEQFF. The CDR3 nucleotides read TGCAGCGTTTATTCCTTCCGCTACAATGAGCAGTTCTTC.

The rearrangement links TRBV10-3 to TRBJ2-3; a possible D gene is TRBD1 (5 bases). V gave up 6 bases and J gave up 5 bases, with 9 bases separating them. The V gene's germline CDR1 is ENHRY and CDR2 SYGVKD. The CDR3 is made up of 12 amino acids. The CDR3 loop reads CAIREGEDTQYF. The CDR3 DNA is TGTGCCATCAGGGAAGGGGAAGATACGCAGTATTTT.